What follows is one TCR beta chain and its context. This sample is part of a study of blood T cell repertoires in COVID-19. Clones were sequenced by immunoSEQ multiplex PCR, and TCRdb holds only the in-frame ones, with some missing. The table shows some 500,000 clones, with 88% occurring only once. The CDR3 consists of 12 residues. Individuals drawn from about two dozen US areas were roughly 18 to 95 years old. Sequenced material: PBMCs or T cells enriched from blood (not recorded which). The chain has TRBV21-1 and TRBJ2-7; the table's D gene call, TRBD1, was not cross checked with the DNA. TRBV21-1 is termed a pseudogene. The source of this sequence is a woman between 40 and 50 years old who had recovered from COVID-19. The CDR3 coding sequence is TGTGCCAGCACCCCAGGGTACCGCGAGCAGTACTTC. This translates into CASTPGYREQYF.